A selection of T cell receptor beta chains follows, all from one sample in a study of PD-1 blockade in classical Hodgkin lymphoma. Generated by immunoSEQ multiplex PCR, the TCRdb table keeps only in-frame clones and is missing some. The sample carries tens of thousands of clones, around 78% recorded once. The sequenced sample was peripheral blood mononuclear cells (PBMCs), obtained at baseline. These receptors came from a human donor with classical Hodgkin lymphoma. Both conserved end residues are part of each CDR3. The order of the fields is clone size, D gene, V gene, J gene, CDR3 DNA, CDR3 protein. The D gene is left open where the match is weak. Only part of the rows carry a size: once, few, many, or a class if the clone is expanded.

size: .; D: .; V: TRBV27; J: TRBJ2-2; DNA: TGTGCCAGCAGTTTATTTTCTCGAGGGGGAGGAGGCGGGGAGCTGTTTTTT; CDR3: CASSLFSRGGGGGELFF
size: few; D: .; V: TRBV28; J: TRBJ1-2; DNA: TGTGCCAGCAATCTTCGGGGGTATGGCTACACCTTC; CDR3: CASNLRGYGYTF
size: .; D: .; V: TRBV11-2; J: TRBJ2-5; DNA: TGTGCCAGCAGCTTCTACTTACAAGAGACCCAGTACTTC; CDR3: CASSFYLQETQYF
size: .; D: .; V: TRBV6-5; J: TRBJ1-1; DNA: TGTGCCAGCAGTTACCTCAAACTGGGGGCTGAAGCTTTCTTT; CDR3: CASSYLKLGAEAFF
size: few; D: .; V: TRBV19; J: TRBJ2-1; DNA: TGTGCCAGTAGTGACCCGGGACATGGCGATGAGCAGTTCTTC; CDR3: CASSDPGHGDEQFF
size: .; D: .; V: TRBV19; J: TRBJ2-7; DNA: TGTGCCAGTAAGTCAACCTTCAGCTGGGGAACCTACGAGCAGTACTTC; CDR3: CASKSTFSWGTYEQYF
size: few; D: .; V: TRBV10-1; J: TRBJ1-1; DNA: TGCGCCAGCAGTCGTATACTCGGCACTGAAGCTTTCTTT; CDR3: CASSRILGTEAFF
size: .; D: TRBD1; V: TRBV27; J: TRBJ2-1; DNA: TGTGCCAGCAGTCGGGGACAGGGGGCCAACAATGAGCAGTTCTTC; CDR3: CASSRGQGANNEQFF
size: .; D: .; V: TRBV28; J: TRBJ1-2; DNA: TGTGCCAGCAGTTTAACGGGCCGGGGGTCATACTATGGCTACACCTTC; CDR3: CASSLTGRGSYYGYTF
size: .; D: TRBD2; V: TRBV5-6; J: TRBJ2-1; DNA: TGTGCCAGCAGCTTAGGACCATCTAGCGGCTACAATGAGCAGTTCTTC; CDR3: CASSLGPSSGYNEQFF
size: many; D: .; V: TRBV7-2; J: TRBJ2-3; DNA: TGTGCCAGCAGCTTAGGACTCCTGGCGGATACGCAGTATTTT; CDR3: CASSLGLLADTQYF
size: once; D: .; V: TRBV11-2; J: TRBJ1-2; DNA: TGTGCCAGCAGTGAATTTGGCTATGGCTACACCTTC; CDR3: CASSEFGYGYTF
size: .; D: TRBD1; V: TRBV9; J: TRBJ2-5; DNA: TGTGCCAGCAGCATCTCCGGGACAGGGGCAGAGACCCAGTACTTC; CDR3: CASSISGTGAETQYF
size: .; D: .; V: TRBV9; J: TRBJ2-7; DNA: TGTGCCAGCAGCCCGTCGACAGCCTCCTACGAGCAGTACTTC; CDR3: CASSPSTASYEQYF
size: once; D: .; V: TRBV4-1; J: TRBJ2-7; DNA: TGCGCCAGCAGCCAAGCCTTAAGGGGGTCAACCTACGAGCAGTACTTC; CDR3: CASSQALRGSTYEQYF
size: .; D: TRBD2; V: TRBV19; J: TRBJ2-3; DNA: TGTGCCAGCAACCCCACGGGACTAGCGGGAGGAGCAGATACGCAGTATTTT; CDR3: CASNPTGLAGGADTQYF
size: .; D: .; V: TRBV2; J: TRBJ1-5; DNA: TGTGCCAGCAGCCGGGACACGAAACAGCCCCAGCATTTT; CDR3: CASSRDTKQPQHF
size: .; D: .; V: TRBV6-5; J: TRBJ2-1; DNA: TGTGCCAGCAGTTACGGGATCTCTCTTAATGAGCAGTTCTTC; CDR3: CASSYGISLNEQFF
size: .; D: .; V: TRBV6-5; J: TRBJ2-7; DNA: TGTGCCAGCAGTTACTCGGGGCTCCCCTACTACGAGCAGTACTTC; CDR3: CASSYSGLPYYEQYF
size: .; D: TRBD2; V: TRBV9; J: TRBJ2-7; DNA: TGTGCCAGCAGCTCCGGACTAGCCCCTACCTACGAGCAGTACTTC; CDR3: CASSSGLAPTYEQYF
size: .; D: TRBD1; V: TRBV6-5; J: TRBJ2-1; DNA: TGTGCCAGCAGTTTCCGGGGACAGGGGAACAGTGAGCAGTTCTTC; CDR3: CASSFRGQGNSEQFF
size: .; D: .; V: TRBV27; J: TRBJ2-3; DNA: TGTGCCAGCAGCCCCTTGACAGGACGGTCAGATACGCAGTATTTT; CDR3: CASSPLTGRSDTQYF
size: .; D: TRBD2; V: TRBV6-4; J: TRBJ2-1; DNA: TGTGCCAGCAGTGAGTTCGGACTAGCGGGGGGCGATGAGCAGTTCTTC; CDR3: CASSEFGLAGGDEQFF
size: .; D: .; V: TRBV7-6; J: TRBJ2-7; DNA: TGTGCCAGCAGCTTAGCGAGCCCCTACGAGCAGTACTTC; CDR3: CASSLASPYEQYF
size: .; D: .; V: TRBV6-6; J: TRBJ2-7; DNA: TGTGCCAGCAGCCCGACGTTACGGGACGAGCAGTACTTC; CDR3: CASSPTLRDEQYF
size: .; D: .; V: TRBV6-1; J: TRBJ2-1; DNA: TGTGCCAGCAGTGCCGGGACACAGAACAATGAGCAGTTCTTC; CDR3: CASSAGTQNNEQFF
size: few; D: .; V: TRBV7-2; J: TRBJ1-1; DNA: TGTGCCAGCAGCTTTGGACTCGTCACTGAAGCTTTCTTT; CDR3: CASSFGLVTEAFF